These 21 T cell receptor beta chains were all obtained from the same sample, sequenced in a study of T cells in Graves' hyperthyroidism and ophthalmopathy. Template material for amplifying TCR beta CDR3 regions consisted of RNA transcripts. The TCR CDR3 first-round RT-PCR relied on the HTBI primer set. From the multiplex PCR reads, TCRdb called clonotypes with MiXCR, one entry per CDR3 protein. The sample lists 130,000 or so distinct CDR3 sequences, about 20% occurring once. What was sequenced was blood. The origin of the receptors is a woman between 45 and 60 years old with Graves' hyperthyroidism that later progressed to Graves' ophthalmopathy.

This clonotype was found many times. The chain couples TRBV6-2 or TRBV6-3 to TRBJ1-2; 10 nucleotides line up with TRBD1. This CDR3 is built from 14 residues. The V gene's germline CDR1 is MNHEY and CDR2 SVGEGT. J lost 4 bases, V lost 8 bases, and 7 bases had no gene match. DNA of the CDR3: TGTGCCAGCCGGACAGGGGGGAAGATCTATGGCTACACCTTC. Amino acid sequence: CASRTGGKIYGYTF.

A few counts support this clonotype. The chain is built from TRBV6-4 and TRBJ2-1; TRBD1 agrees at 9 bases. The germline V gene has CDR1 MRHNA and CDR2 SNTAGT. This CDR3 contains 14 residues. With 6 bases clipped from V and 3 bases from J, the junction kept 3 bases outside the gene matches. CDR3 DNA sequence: TGTGCCAGCAGCGCGGGACAGGGCTACAATGAGCAGTTCTTC. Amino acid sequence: CASSAGQGYNEQFF.

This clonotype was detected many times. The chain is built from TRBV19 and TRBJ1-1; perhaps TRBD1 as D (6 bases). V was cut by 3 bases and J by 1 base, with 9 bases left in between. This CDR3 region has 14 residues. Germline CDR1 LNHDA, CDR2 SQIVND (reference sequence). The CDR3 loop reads CASSIQGPNTEAFF. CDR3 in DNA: TGTGCCAGTAGTATCCAGGGGCCGAACACTGAAGCTTTCTTT.

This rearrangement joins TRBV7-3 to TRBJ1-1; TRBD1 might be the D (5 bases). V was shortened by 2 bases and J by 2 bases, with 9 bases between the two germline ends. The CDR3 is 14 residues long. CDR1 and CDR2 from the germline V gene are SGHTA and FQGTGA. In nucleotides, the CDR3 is TGTGCCAGCAGCTTAGATGGACACAACACTGAAGCTTTCTTT. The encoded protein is CASSLDGHNTEAFF.

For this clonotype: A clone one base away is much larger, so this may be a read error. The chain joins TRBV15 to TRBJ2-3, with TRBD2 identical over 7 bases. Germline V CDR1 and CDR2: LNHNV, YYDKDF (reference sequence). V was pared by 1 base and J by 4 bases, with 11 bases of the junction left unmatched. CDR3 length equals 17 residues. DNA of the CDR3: TGTGCCACCAGCAGAGGCTTGACTGGGAGGGACGCAGATACGCAGTATTTT. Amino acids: CATSRGLTGRDADTQYF.

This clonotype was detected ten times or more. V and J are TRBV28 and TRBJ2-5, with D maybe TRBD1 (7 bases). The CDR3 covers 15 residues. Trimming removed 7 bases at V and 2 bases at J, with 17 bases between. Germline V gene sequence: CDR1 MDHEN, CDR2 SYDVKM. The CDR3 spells CASTLGGGGQETQYF. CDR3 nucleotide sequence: TGTGCCAGCACCCTAGGAGGGGGCGGACAAGAGACCCAGTACTTC. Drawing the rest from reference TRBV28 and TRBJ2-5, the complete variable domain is DVKVTQSSRYLVKRTGEKVFLECVQDMDHENMFWYRQDPGLGLRLIYFSYDVKMKEKGDIPEGYSVSREKKERFSLILESASTNQTSMYLCASTLGGGGQETQYFGPGTRLLVL.

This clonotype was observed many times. CDR3 amino acids: CSASGQLNTEAFF. The DNA for the CDR3 is TGCAGTGCTAGCGGGCAGTTGAACACTGAAGCTTTCTTT. The chain recombines TRBV20-1 with TRBJ1-1; no clear D. The CDR3 is 13 residues long. V lost 3 bases and J 0 bases, leaving 8 bases between the germline ends. Per germline, CDR1 DFQATT and CDR2 SNEGSKA (reference sequence).

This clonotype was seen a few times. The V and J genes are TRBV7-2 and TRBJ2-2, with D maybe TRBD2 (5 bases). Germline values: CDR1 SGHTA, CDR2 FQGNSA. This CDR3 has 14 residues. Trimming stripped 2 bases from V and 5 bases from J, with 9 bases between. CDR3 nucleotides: TGTGCCAGCAGCTTATGGGCGGGTACCGGGGAGCTGTTTTTT. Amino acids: CASSLWAGTGELFF.

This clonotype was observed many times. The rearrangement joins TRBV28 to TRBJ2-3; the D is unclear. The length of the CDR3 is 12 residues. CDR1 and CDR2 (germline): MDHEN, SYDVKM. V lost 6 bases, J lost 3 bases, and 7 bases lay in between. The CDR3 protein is CASSSWTDTQYF. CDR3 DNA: TGTGCCAGCAGCTCTTGGACAGATACGCAGTATTTT.

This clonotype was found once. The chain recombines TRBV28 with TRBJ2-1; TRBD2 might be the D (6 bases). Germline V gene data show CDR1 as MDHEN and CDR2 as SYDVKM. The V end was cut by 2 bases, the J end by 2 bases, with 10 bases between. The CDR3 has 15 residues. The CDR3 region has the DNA TGTGCCAGCAGTTTAAGTCGCGGGGCCTACAATGAGCAGTTCTTC. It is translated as CASSLSRGAYNEQFF.

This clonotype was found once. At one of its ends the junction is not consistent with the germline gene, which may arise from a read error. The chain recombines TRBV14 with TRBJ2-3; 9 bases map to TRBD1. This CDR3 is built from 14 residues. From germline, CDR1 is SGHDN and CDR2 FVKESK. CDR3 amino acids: CAGSRTGGTDTQYF. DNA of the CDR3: TGTGCCGGCAGCCGGACAGGGGGCACAGATACGCAGTATTTT. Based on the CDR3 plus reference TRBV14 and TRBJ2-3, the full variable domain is EAGVTQFPSHSVIEKGQTVTLRCDPISGHDNLYWYRRVMGKEIKFLLHFVKESKQDESGMPNNRFLAERTGGTYSTLKVQPAELEDSGVYFCAGSRTGGTDTQYFGPGTRLTVL.

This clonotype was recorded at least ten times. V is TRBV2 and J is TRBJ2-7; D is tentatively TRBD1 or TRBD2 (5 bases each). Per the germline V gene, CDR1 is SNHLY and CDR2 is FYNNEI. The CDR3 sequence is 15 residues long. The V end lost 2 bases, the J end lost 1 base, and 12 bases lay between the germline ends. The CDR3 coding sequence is TGTGCCAGCAGTGAAAGATTGGGGGTTTCCTACGAGCAGTACTTC. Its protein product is CASSERLGVSYEQYF.

The CDR3 region is CASSYSRVTGELFF. The CDR3 nucleotides are TGTGCCAGCAGTTACTCACGAGTCACCGGGGAGCTGTTTTTT. The J gene is TRBJ2-2, the V gene TRBV6-2 or TRBV6-3, with D hard to call. Germline values: CDR1 MNHEY, CDR2 SVGEGT. This CDR3 has 14 amino acids. Deletions cut 0 bases from V and 4 bases from J, with 6 bases between.

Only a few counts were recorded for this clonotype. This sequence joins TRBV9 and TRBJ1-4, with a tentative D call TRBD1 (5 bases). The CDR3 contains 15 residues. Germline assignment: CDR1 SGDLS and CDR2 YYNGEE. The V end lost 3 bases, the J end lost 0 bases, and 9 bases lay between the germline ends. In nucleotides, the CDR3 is TGTGCCAGCAGCGGAACAGGCGCAACTAATGAAAAACTGTTTTTT. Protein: CASSGTGATNEKLFF.

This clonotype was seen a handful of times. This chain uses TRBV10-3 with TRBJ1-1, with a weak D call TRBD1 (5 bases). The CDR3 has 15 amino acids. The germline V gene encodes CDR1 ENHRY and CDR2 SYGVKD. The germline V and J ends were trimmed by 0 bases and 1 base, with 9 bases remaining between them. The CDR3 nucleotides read TGTGCCATCAGTGAGTCACCAGGGCGGAACACTGAAGCTTTCTTT. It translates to CAISESPGRNTEAFF.

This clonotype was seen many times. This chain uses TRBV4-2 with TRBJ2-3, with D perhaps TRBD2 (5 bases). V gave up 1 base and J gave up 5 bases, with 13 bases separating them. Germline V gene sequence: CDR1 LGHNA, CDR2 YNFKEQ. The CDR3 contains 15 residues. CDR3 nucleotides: TGTGCCAGCAGCCAAGTAAGGGAGTTGGGAGATACGCAGTATTTT. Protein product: CASSQVRELGDTQYF.

The CDR3 DNA is TGTGCCAGCTCACCGCGACGGGGACAGTCGGGCGGGAGCAATCAGCCCCAGCATTTT. Protein sequence: CASSPRRGQSGGSNQPQHF. The rearrangement links TRBV18 to TRBJ1-5, with TRBD1 matching 7 bases. With 3 bases clipped from V and 1 base from J, the junction kept 15 bases outside the gene matches. Germline V gene lookup returns CDR1 KGHSH and CDR2 LQKENI. The CDR3 is 19 residues long. The variable domain in full, with the rest retrieved from reference TRBV18 and TRBJ1-5, is NAGVMQNPRHLVRRRGQEARLRCSPMKGHSHVYWYRQLPEEGLKFMVYLQKENIIDESGMPKERFSAEFPKEGPSILRIQQVVRGDSAAYFCASSPRRGQSGGSNQPQHFGDGTRLSIL.

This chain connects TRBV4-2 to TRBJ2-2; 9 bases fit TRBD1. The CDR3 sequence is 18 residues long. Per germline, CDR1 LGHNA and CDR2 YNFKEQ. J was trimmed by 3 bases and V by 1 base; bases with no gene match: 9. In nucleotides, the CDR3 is TGTGCCAGCAGCCAAGTCAACAGGGGGCAGGCAGACACCGGGGAGCTGTTTTTT. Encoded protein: CASSQVNRGQADTGELFF.

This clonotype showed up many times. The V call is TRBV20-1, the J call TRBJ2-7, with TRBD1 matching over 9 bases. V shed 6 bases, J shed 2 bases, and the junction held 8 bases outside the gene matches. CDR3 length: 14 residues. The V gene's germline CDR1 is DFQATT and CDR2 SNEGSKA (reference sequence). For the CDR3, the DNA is TGCAGTGCCCCCACCGGGACAGGGCCCTACGAGCAGTACTTC. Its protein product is CSAPTGTGPYEQYF.

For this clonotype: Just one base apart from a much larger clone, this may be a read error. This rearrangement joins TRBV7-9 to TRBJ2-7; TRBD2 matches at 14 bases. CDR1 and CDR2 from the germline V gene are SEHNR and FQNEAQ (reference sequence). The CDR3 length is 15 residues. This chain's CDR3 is CVSSPGTSGSGEQYF. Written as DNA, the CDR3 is TGTGTCAGCAGCCCAGGGACTAGCGGGAGTGGCGAGCAGTACTTC. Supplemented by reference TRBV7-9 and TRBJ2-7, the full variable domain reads DTGVSQNPRHKITKRGQNVTFRCDPISEHNRLYWYRQTLGQGPEFLTYFQNEAQLEKSRLLSDRFSAERPKGSFSTLEIQRTEQGDSAMYLCVSSPGTSGSGEQYFGPGTRLTVT.

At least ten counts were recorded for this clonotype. CDR3 sequence reads: CASSTLGRGQETQYF. CDR3 in DNA: TGCGCCAGCAGCACCCTCGGAAGGGGCCAAGAGACCCAGTACTTC. V is TRBV5-1 and J is TRBJ2-5; D perhaps matches TRBD1 (5 bases). V was pared by 4 bases and J by 1 base, with 14 bases between. Germline values: CDR1 SGHRS, CDR2 YFSETQ. The CDR3 is 15 amino acids.